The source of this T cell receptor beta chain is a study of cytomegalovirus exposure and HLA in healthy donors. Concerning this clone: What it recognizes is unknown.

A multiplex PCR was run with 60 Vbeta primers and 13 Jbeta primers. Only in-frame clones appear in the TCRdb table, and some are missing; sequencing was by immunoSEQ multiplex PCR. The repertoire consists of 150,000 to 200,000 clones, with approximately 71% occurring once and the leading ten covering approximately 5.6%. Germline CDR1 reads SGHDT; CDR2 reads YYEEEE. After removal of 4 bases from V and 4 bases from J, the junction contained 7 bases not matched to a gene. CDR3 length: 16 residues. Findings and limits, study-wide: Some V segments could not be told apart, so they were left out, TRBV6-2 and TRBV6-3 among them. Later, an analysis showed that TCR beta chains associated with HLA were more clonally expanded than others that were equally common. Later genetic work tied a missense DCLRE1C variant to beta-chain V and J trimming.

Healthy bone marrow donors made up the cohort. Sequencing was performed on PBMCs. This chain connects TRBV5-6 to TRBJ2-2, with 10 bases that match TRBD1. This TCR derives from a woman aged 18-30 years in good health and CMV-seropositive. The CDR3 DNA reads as TGTGCCAGCAGCCCTGGGACAGGGGTCGTCACCGGGGAGCTGTTTTTT. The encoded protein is CASSPGTGVVTGELFF.